This T cell receptor (beta chain) was captured in a study of a mutant IDH1 vaccine in newly diagnosed glioma. Study overall: Vaccines were first given 4-6 weeks after radiotherapy alone, or with temozolomide cycles.

Some clones are missing from TCRdb's copy, which holds only in-frame ones; the method was immunoSEQ multiplex PCR. Among 35,000 to 45,000 clones listed, 65% to 90% were seen once. The germline gives CDR1 SGHRS, CDR2 YFSETQ. The germline V and J ends were trimmed by 0 bases and 1 base, with 13 bases remaining between them. The CDR3 extends over 17 amino acids. Concerning this clone itself: Its target is not known.

Described time point: week 35, safety follow-up. Vaccination used 300 ug of mutant IDH1 20-mer peptide per dose, with topical imiquimod. V is TRBV5-1 and J is TRBJ1-4; tentatively, D is TRBD1 (5 bases). The receptor's source is a woman aged 45-59 years with glioma. The sample consisted of PBMCs, taken from a glioma patient whose treatment included an IDH1 peptide vaccine. The CDR3 DNA sequence: TGCGCCAGCAGCTTGGGGGGGACGTGGGGAACTAATGAAAAACTGTTTTTT. Amino acids: CASSLGGTWGTNEKLFF.